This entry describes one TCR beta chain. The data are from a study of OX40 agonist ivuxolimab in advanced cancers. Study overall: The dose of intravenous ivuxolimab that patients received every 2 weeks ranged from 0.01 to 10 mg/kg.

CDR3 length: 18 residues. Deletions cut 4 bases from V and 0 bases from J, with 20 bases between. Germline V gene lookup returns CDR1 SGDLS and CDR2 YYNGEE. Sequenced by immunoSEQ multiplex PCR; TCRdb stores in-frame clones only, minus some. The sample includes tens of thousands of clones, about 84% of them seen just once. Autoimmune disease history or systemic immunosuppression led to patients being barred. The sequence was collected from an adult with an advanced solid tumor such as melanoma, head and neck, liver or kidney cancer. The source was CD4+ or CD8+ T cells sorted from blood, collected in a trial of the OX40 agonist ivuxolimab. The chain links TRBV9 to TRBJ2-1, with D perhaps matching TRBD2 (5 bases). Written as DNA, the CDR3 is TGTGCCAGCAGCTCACCCTTACGGGGTCTGAGCTCCTACAATGAGCAGTTCTTC. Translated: CASSSPLRGLSSYNEQFF.